This passage covers 31 T cell receptor beta chains from one sample sequenced in a study of T cell clonality in common variable immunodeficiency. TCRdb's table, derived via immunoSEQ multiplex PCR, lists solely in-frame clones and lacks some. In total the sample includes about 52,000 clones, none of them seen once. Source material: peripheral blood mononuclear cells. These receptors came from a person between 18 and 69 years old in good health.

This clone was found many times. The read terminates 3 residues ahead of where the CDR3 ends, so the germline J gene completes it. The chain carries TRBV30 and TRBJ2-5; no definite D call. From germline, CDR1 is GTSNPN and CDR2 SVGIG (reference sequence). CDR3 size: 13 residues. V lost 0 bases and J lost 5, with 10 bases in between. The DNA read from the CDR3 is TGTGCCTGGAGTGTACTGGTACGCGAGACC. It yields the protein CAWSVLVRET. Given in full, the CDR3 is CAWSVLVRETQYF. Variable domain in full (rest from reference TRBV30 and TRBJ2-5): SQTIHQWPATLVQPVGSPLSLECTVEGTSNPNLYWYRQAAGRGLQLLFYSVGIGQISSEVPQNLSASRPQDRQFILSSKKLLLSDSGFYLCAWSVLVRETQYFGPGTRLLVL.

Many counts were recorded for this clone. Sequencing ends 3 residues short of the CDR3 end; the germline J gene provides the rest. V usage is TRBV20-1 and J usage is TRBJ2-1; TRBD2 is a possible D gene (6 bases). V gave up 5 bases and J gave up 0 bases, with 14 bases separating them. The CDR3 runs to 15 residues. Germline assignment: CDR1 DFQATT and CDR2 SNEGSKA (reference sequence). CDR3 bases read: TGCAGTGCTCCAGGTATGGACTACTCCTACAATGAG. Its protein is CSAPGMDYSYNE. The entire CDR3 protein reads CSAPGMDYSYNEQFF.

This clone was seen at least ten times. The DNA ends 3 residues before the CDR3 does, and the rest of the CDR3 is filled in from the germline J gene. Other nucleotide sequences from this sample produce the same CDR3. J is TRBJ2-5 and V is TRBV18, with 14 bases matching TRBD2. The V segment lost 6 bases and the J segment 3 bases; nucleotides outside the gene matches: 6. Germline CDR1 is KGHSH and CDR2 is LQKENI. The length of the CDR3 is 16 residues. CDR3 in amino acids: CASSPPGLAGEETQYF. CDR3 DNA (partial): TGTGCCAGCTCCCCCCCGGGACTAGCGGGGGAAGAGACC.

This clone was recorded many times. A read error may account for a junction end that differs from germline. The read is 3 residues too short to cover the CDR3 end, so that end is filled in from the germline J gene. The chain carries TRBV4-2 and TRBJ2-7; 7 positions agree with TRBD2. The germline gives CDR1 LGHNA, CDR2 YNFKEQ. This CDR3 has 16 amino acids. The CDR3 reads CASSLSQSSGPYEQYF. CDR3 DNA (partial): TGCGCCAGCAGCCTAAGCCAATCTAGCGGACCCTACGAG.

In the case of this clone: The observed sequence ends 3 residues before the CDR3 terminus, with the missing tail filled in from the germline J gene. The chain links TRBV5-1 to TRBJ2-5; TRBD1 matches 8 bases. The CDR3 contains 17 residues. Germline V gene data show CDR1 as SGHRS and CDR2 as YFSETQ. V gave up 4 bases and J gave up 5 bases; unmatched junction bases: 16. The CDR3 protein is CASSPHPGQGKRETQYF. Incomplete CDR3 DNA: TGCGCCAGCAGCCCTCACCCCGGACAGGGTAAGAGGGAGACC.

At least ten counts were recorded for this clone. One end of the junction does not line up with germline, which may come from a read error. The read stops 3 residues short of the end of the CDR3; the missing end is completed from the germline J gene. This rearrangement joins TRBV7-8 to TRBJ2-5; 11 nucleotides agree with TRBD2. The CDR3 extends over 17 amino acids. The V gene's germline CDR1 is SGHVS and CDR2 FQNEAQ. CDR3 DNA (partial): TGTGCCAGCTCATCAGAGATAGCGGGAGGGATCCAACAGACC. Its translation: CASSSEIAGGIQQT. The whole CDR3 is CASSSEIAGGIQQTQYF.

In this sample, this clone turned up many times. The CDR3 extends 3 residues past the end of the read, so its final part is completed from the germline J gene. The J gene is TRBJ1-5, the V gene TRBV18; TRBD1 aligns across 9 bases. Per the germline V gene, CDR1 is KGHSH and CDR2 is LQKENI. V was clipped by 3 bases and J by 9 bases; unmatched bases: 12. This CDR3 spans 16 amino acids. CDR3 DNA, as far as it was read: TGTGCCAGCTCACCTCCCGGGACAGGGAACATCGGGCCC. Amino acids: CASSPPGTGNIGP. The full CDR3 sequence reads CASSPPGTGNIGPQHF.

CDR3 DNA, as far as it was read: TGTGCCAGTGGTTTCCAGGGCGCAACTAATGAAAAA. Translating it yields CASGFQGATNEK. The complete CDR3 protein is CASGFQGATNEKLFF. The chain carries TRBV19 and TRBJ1-4; TRBD1 might be the D (5 bases). The DNA ends 3 residues before the CDR3 does, and the rest of the CDR3 is filled in from the germline J gene. Trimming cost V 8 bases and J 0 bases, with 13 bases left between them. The CDR3 totals 15 residues. From germline, CDR1 is LNHDA and CDR2 SQIVND (reference sequence).

This clone was counted at least ten times. The CDR3 goes on 3 residues after the read ends, and that part is filled in from the germline J gene. The chain joins TRBV20-1 to TRBJ2-7; 10 positions agree with TRBD1. Germline trimming cut 1 base from V and 2 bases from J; bases unmatched to any gene: 5. Germline assignment: CDR1 DFQATT and CDR2 SNEGSKA (reference sequence). The CDR3 length is 15 residues. The chain's CDR3 is CSARVDRGRPYEQYF. CDR3 DNA, as far as it was read: TGCAGTGCTAGAGTTGACAGGGGGCGTCCCTACGAG.

This clone appeared many times. Sequencing ends 3 residues short of the CDR3 end; the germline J gene provides the rest. The genes are TRBV30 and TRBJ2-1, with 8 bases lining up with TRBD2. The V and J ends lost 0 bases and 1 base, in that order; junction bases with no gene match: 5. CDR1 and CDR2 (germline): GTSNPN, SVGIG (reference sequence). The CDR3 sequence is 16 residues long. Partial CDR3 DNA: TGTGCCTGGAGTGTACGGGGACTAGTGTCCTACAATGAG. Protein: CAWSVRGLVSYNE. The entire CDR3 protein is CAWSVRGLVSYNEQFF.

The table lists this clone with many counts. Sequencing ends 3 residues short of the CDR3 end; the germline J gene provides the rest. The V and J genes are TRBV6-2 or TRBV6-3 and TRBJ2-3; the match to TRBD2 covers 10 bases. Germline CDR1 MNHEY, CDR2 SVGEGT. The CDR3 is 14 amino acids. Trimming removed 5 bases from V and 2 bases from J; junction bases left unmatched: 1. Partial CDR3 DNA: TGTGCCAGCAGTCTAGCGGGGGCCACAGATACG. Protein sequence: CASSLAGATDT. In full, the CDR3 is CASSLAGATDTQYF.

For this clone: The CDR3 end falls 3 residues outside the read, so it is completed with the germline J gene. J is TRBJ1-4 and V is TRBV7-6, with 7 bases matching TRBD1. There are 14 residues in the CDR3. The germline V gene has CDR1 SGHVS and CDR2 FNYEAQ. The CDR3 sequence: CASSPDRAYSPLFF. CDR3 bases read: TGTGCCAGCAGCCCCGACAGGGCTTATTCACCA.

This clone was observed at least ten times. Read data end 3 residues before the CDR3 end; the end is taken from the germline J gene. The rearrangement joins TRBV6-2 or TRBV6-3 to TRBJ2-6; TRBD1 might be the D (6 bases). The V gene lost 8 bases and the J gene lost 2 bases, with 13 bases spanning the gap. The CDR3 has 15 residues. Germline lookup yields CDR1 MNHEY and CDR2 SVGEGT. CDR3 protein: CASLQGGTGANVLTF. The part of the CDR3 DNA that was read is TGTGCCAGCCTCCAAGGGGGTACTGGGGCCAACGTC.

In this sample, this clone turned up many times. The DNA ends 3 residues before the CDR3 does, and the rest of the CDR3 is filled in from the germline J gene. The rearrangement joins TRBV30 to TRBJ2-1; tentatively, D is TRBD2 (6 bases). V dropped 0 bases and J dropped 4 bases, with 13 bases sitting between them. Germline-derived CDR1 and CDR2 are GTSNPN and SVGIG (reference sequence). This CDR3 is built from 15 residues. Incomplete CDR3 DNA: TGTGCCTGGAGTGTGGGGACTGGGAGGTACAATGAG. Amino acids: CAWSVGTGRYNE. The full-length CDR3 reads as CAWSVGTGRYNEQFF.

The table lists this clone with a few counts. The read gets to within 3 residues of the CDR3 end, and the germline J gene fills in the rest. The gene calls are TRBV7-9 and TRBJ2-2; tentatively, D is TRBD2 (6 bases). The CDR3 consists of 14 residues. CDR1 and CDR2 from the germline V gene are SEHNR and FQNEAQ (reference sequence). CDR3 bases read: TGTGCCAGCAGCGGGGGACTCTCGGTTGAAAAG. Translation: CASSGGLSVEK. The CDR3 as a whole reads CASSGGLSVEKLFF.

This clone was counted at least ten times. The CDR3 DNA, read in part, is TGTGCCAGCAGGACCGGGGCCTACGAG. Translation gives CASRTGAYE. The complete CDR3 protein is CASRTGAYEQYF. V is TRBV6-2 or TRBV6-3 and J is TRBJ2-7; tentative D call: TRBD2 (5 bases). From the germline J gene comes the end of the CDR3, since the read stops 3 residues before it. In germline, CDR1 is MNHEY, CDR2 SVGEGT. Trimming left V 6 bases short and J 2 bases short, with 8 bases between. The CDR3 has 12 amino acids.

This clone was seen ten or more times. The missing CDR3 end, 3 residues past where the read stops, is filled in from the germline J gene. The chain uses TRBV20-1 and TRBJ2-1, with 10 bases fitting TRBD2. This CDR3 comprises 16 residues. In germline, CDR1 is DFQATT, CDR2 SNEGSKA (reference sequence). Germline trimming cut 0 bases from V and 4 bases from J; bases unmatched to any gene: 6. This CDR3 is CSARDLTSGQYNEQFF. The covered CDR3 bases are TGCAGTGCTAGAGACCTGACTAGCGGGCAATACAATGAG.

This clone was seen more than once but under ten times. This sequence is one base from a far larger clone and is likely a read error. The read finishes 3 residues shy of the CDR3 end, and the germline J gene is used to complete it. Other DNA sequences in this specimen translate into the identical CDR3. The V and J genes are TRBV6-1 and TRBJ2-5; 10 bases map to TRBD1. Germline V gene lookup returns CDR1 MNHNS and CDR2 SASEGT. Trimming cost V 1 base and J 4 bases; bases outside gene matches: 6. CDR3 size: 16 residues. The chain's CDR3 is CASSEVAGQGGETQYF. CDR3 DNA (partial): TGTGCCAGCAGTGAAGTCGCCGGACAGGGGGGAGAGACC.

This clone was seen ten or more times. The read terminates 3 residues ahead of where the CDR3 ends, so the germline J gene completes it. The chain has TRBV20-1 and TRBJ2-7; 10 bases fit TRBD1. The CDR3 length is 15 residues. Germline CDR1 and CDR2: DFQATT and SNEGSKA (reference sequence). Unmatched junction bases numbered 9, after V lost 4 bases and J lost 3 bases. The part of the CDR3 DNA that was read is TGCAGTGCTACTCTGGACAGGGGGAAAAACTACGAG. As protein: CSATLDRGKNYE. The full CDR3 reads CSATLDRGKNYEQYF.

Turning to this clone: The read comes to an end 3 residues before the CDR3 does, leaving the germline J gene to fill in the end. The chain joins TRBV5-1 to TRBJ1-2; 9 bases align to TRBD1. Germline CDR1 is SGHRS and CDR2 is YFSETQ. V trimming: 4 bases; J trimming: 7 bases; junction bases outside the gene matches: 5. CDR3 size: 13 residues. The CDR3 here is CASSRTGEGGYTF. Incomplete CDR3 DNA: TGCGCCAGCAGCCGGACAGGGGAGGGTGGC.

The sample holds many counts of this clone. The CDR3 is cut off 3 residues early in the read; its end comes from the germline J gene. V gene TRBV20-1 combines with J gene TRBJ1-1; 9 bases are shared with TRBD1. Germline loops: CDR1 DFQATT, CDR2 SNEGSKA (reference sequence). With V trimmed by 6 bases and J by 5 bases, 4 bases remained unmatched. This CDR3 is 12 amino acids long. CDR3 loop: CSAQGADTEAFF. The covered CDR3 bases are TGCAGTGCACAGGGGGCTGATACTGAA.

This clone has more than one count but fewer than ten. The read finishes 3 residues shy of the CDR3 end, and the germline J gene is used to complete it. The chain couples TRBV7-6 to TRBJ2-3, with TRBD2 identical over 10 bases. Germline loops: CDR1 SGHVS, CDR2 FNYEAQ. The CDR3 runs 17 residues. J was trimmed by 4 bases and V by 5 bases; bases with no gene match: 12. CDR3 amino acids: CASSQPWASGSADTQYF. The part of the CDR3 DNA that was read is TGTGCCAGCAGCCAACCCTGGGCTAGCGGGAGCGCAGATACG.

The covered CDR3 bases are TGTGCCAGCAGTGCCCGGGACAACAATCAGCCG. It specifies CASSARDNNQP. The entire CDR3 reads CASSARDNNQPQYF. This chain joins TRBV6-2 or TRBV6-3 and TRBJ2-3, with D perhaps matching TRBD1 (6 bases). The read falls 3 residues short of the CDR3 end, and the missing part is taken from the germline J gene. The CDR3 has 14 amino acids. CDR1 MNHEY and CDR2 SVGEGT come from the germline V gene.

The table lists this clone with many counts. The read falls 3 residues short of the CDR3 end, and the missing part is taken from the germline J gene. J is TRBJ2-3 and V is TRBV6-2 or TRBV6-3; 11 nucleotides align to TRBD2. The CDR3 totals 17 residues. Germline CDR1 MNHEY, CDR2 SVGEGT. The J segment lost 4 bases and the V segment lost 7 bases, leaving 13 bases of the junction unmatched. This CDR3 is CASTLTPLAGGSDTQYF. The CDR3 bases that were read are TGTGCCAGCACCCTTACCCCCCTAGCGGGGGGATCAGATACG.

There are a few counts of this clone. The CDR3 goes on 3 residues after the read ends, and that part is filled in from the germline J gene. The chain joins TRBV2 to TRBJ1-1; the D is unclear. Trimming left V 1 base short and J 2 bases short, with 11 bases between. CDR1 and CDR2 (germline): SNHLY, FYNNEI. The CDR3 runs 15 residues. CDR3 bases read: TGTGCCAGCAGTGAAGGTTCCGGGGATAACACTGAA. It specifies CASSEGSGDNTE. The whole CDR3 is CASSEGSGDNTEAFF.

This clone was counted ten times or more. Its ends do not fully match the called genes, so a read error is possible. The sequence runs out 3 residues before the end of the CDR3; the remainder is reconstructed from the germline J gene. The chain recombines TRBV4-2 with TRBJ1-3; D gene unclear. The germline V gene has CDR1 LGHNA and CDR2 YNFKEQ. The CDR3 is 15 amino acids. CDR3 DNA (partial): TGCGCCAGCAGCCAAGATATCGGCTCTGGAAACACC. Residues: CASSQDIGSGNT. From start to end, the CDR3 is CASSQDIGSGNTIYF.

Comment on this clone: Read sequence stops 3 residues before the CDR3 end, and the germline J gene provides the missing end. This sequence joins TRBV18 and TRBJ1-2; no reliable D call. Germline V gene lookup returns CDR1 KGHSH and CDR2 LQKENI. The CDR3 has 13 amino acids. CDR3 sequence reads: CASSQAAIDTYTF. Partial CDR3 DNA: TGTGCCAGCTCCCAGGCCGCTATAGATACC.

This clone was observed a handful of times. The CDR3 sequence is CASSFQRGQPQHF. The part of the CDR3 DNA that was read is TGTGCCAGCAGCTTTCAGCGGGGACAGCCC. This chain connects TRBV7-6 to TRBJ1-5; D gene ambiguous. Coverage ceases 3 residues before the CDR3 finishes, and the germline J gene fills in the end. There are 13 residues in the CDR3. V was trimmed by 3 bases and J by 7 bases, leaving 10 bases between them. Germline V gives CDR1 SGHVS, CDR2 FNYEAQ. The full variable domain, its missing parts supplied by reference TRBV7-6 and TRBJ1-5, is GAGVSQSPRYKVTKRGQDVALRCDPISGHVSLYWYRQALGQGPEFLTYFNYEAQQDKSGLPNDRFSAERPEGSISTLTIQRTEQRDSAMYRCASSFQRGQPQHFGDGTRLSIL.

This clone was seen repeatedly, ten times or more. The read gets to within 3 residues of the CDR3 end, and the germline J gene fills in the rest. The V gene is TRBV6-2 or TRBV6-3, the J gene TRBJ1-2, with 7 bases lining up with TRBD1. CDR3 length equals 15 residues. Losses at the gene ends were 7 bases for V and 1 base for J; bases not matched to a gene: 9. The germline V gene has CDR1 MNHEY and CDR2 SVGEGT. The CDR3 reads CASKKQGTLNYGYTF. CDR3 DNA (partial): TGTGCCAGCAAGAAACAGGGGACGCTTAACTATGGC.

As to this clone: The read finishes 3 residues shy of the CDR3 end, and the germline J gene is used to complete it. This chain connects TRBV20-1 to TRBJ2-3; 13 bases fit TRBD2. The CDR3 has 16 residues. Germline V gene sequence: CDR1 DFQATT, CDR2 SNEGSKA (reference sequence). CDR3 DNA (partial): TGCAGTGCTGGAGGACTAGCGGGAGAAAGGGAAGAGACG. Translated: CSAGGLAGEREET. The entire CDR3 protein is CSAGGLAGEREETQYF.

In this sample, this clone turned up many times. CDR3: CASSQEGGGQETQYF. CDR3 DNA (partial): TGCGCCAGCAGCCAAGAGGGGGGGGGACAAGAGACC. V usage is TRBV4-1 and J usage is TRBJ2-5; TRBD2 matches at 7 bases. With the read ending 3 residues before the CDR3 end, the germline J gene is used to fill in that end. The CDR3 is 15 amino acids. V lost 0 bases and J lost 2; bases outside the gene matches: 3. Germline V CDR1 and CDR2: MGHRA, YSYEKL.